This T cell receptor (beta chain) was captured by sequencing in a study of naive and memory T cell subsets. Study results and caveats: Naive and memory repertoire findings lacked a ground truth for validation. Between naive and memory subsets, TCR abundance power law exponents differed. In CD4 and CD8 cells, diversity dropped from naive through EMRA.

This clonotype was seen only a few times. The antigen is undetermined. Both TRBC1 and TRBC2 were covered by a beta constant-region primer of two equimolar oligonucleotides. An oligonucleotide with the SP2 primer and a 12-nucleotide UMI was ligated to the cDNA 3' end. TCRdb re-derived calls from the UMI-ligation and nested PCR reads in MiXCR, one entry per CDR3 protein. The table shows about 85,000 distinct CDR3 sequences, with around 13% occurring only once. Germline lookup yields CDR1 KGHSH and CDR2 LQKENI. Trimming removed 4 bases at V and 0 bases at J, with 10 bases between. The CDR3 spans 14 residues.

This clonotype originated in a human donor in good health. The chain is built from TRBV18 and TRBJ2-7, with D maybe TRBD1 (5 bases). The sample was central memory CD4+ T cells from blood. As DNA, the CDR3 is TGTGCCAGCTCACGTACTGACAGCTCCTACGAGCAGTACTTC. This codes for CASSRTDSSYEQYF.